This is a list of T cell receptor beta chains from one sample in a study of T cell responses to AZD1222 COVID-19 vaccine. This table comes from immunoSEQ multiplex PCR, and its TCRdb copy is limited to in-frame clones, with some not included. The table has approximately 120,000 clones, 88% seen once. The sequenced sample was peripheral blood, obtained 28 days after the second AZD1222 dose. Receptors were obtained from an adult who received the AZD1222 COVID-19 vaccine. Both conserved end residues are part of each CDR3. The order of the fields is CDR3 protein, CDR3 DNA, V gene, clone size, J gene, D gene, CDR3 length. The D gene is left open where the match is weak. Part of the rows lack a size; the others show once, few, many or a class for expanded clones.

CDR3 protein: CSALIAVGYTF
CDR3 DNA: TGCAGCGCCCTAATTGCCGTAGGCTACACCTTC
V gene: TRBV29-1
clone size: .
J gene: TRBJ1-2
D gene: .
CDR3 length: 11

CDR3 protein: CASSVGNTGELFF
CDR3 DNA: TGTGCCAGCAGCGTAGGTAACACCGGGGAGCTGTTTTTT
V gene: TRBV7-7
clone size: few
J gene: TRBJ2-2
D gene: .
CDR3 length: 13

CDR3 protein: CASTLRTDNSPLHF
CDR3 DNA: TGTGCCAGCACCCTCAGGACAGATAATTCACCCCTCCACTTT
V gene: TRBV2
clone size: .
J gene: TRBJ1-6
D gene: .
CDR3 length: 14

CDR3 protein: CASSLEGRSYEQYF
CDR3 DNA: TGTGCCAGCAGCTTGGAAGGCAGATCCTACGAGCAGTACTTC
V gene: TRBV5-6
clone size: .
J gene: TRBJ2-7
D gene: .
CDR3 length: 14

CDR3 protein: CASSYRAQSYEQYF
CDR3 DNA: TGTGCCAGCAGTTACCGGGCCCAATCCTACGAGCAGTACTTC
V gene: TRBV6-5
clone size: few
J gene: TRBJ2-7
D gene: .
CDR3 length: 14

CDR3 protein: CASSLADRGYDNSPLHF
CDR3 DNA: TGTGCCAGCAGTTTAGCAGACAGGGGATATGATAATTCACCCCTCCACTTT
V gene: TRBV27
clone size: .
J gene: TRBJ1-6
D gene: TRBD1
CDR3 length: 17

CDR3 protein: CASSLDSRTEAFF
CDR3 DNA: TGTGCCAGCAGTTTGGACAGTAGGACTGAAGCTTTCTTT
V gene: TRBV28
clone size: .
J gene: TRBJ1-1
D gene: .
CDR3 length: 13

CDR3 protein: CASSSRRDRVGTEAFF
CDR3 DNA: TGTGCCAGCAGCTCCCGCCGGGACAGGGTTGGCACTGAAGCTTTCTTT
V gene: TRBV5-5
clone size: .
J gene: TRBJ1-1
D gene: TRBD1
CDR3 length: 16

CDR3 protein: CASSGESEAFF
CDR3 DNA: TGTGCCAGTAGTGGAGAATCTGAAGCTTTCTTT
V gene: TRBV19
clone size: .
J gene: TRBJ1-1
D gene: .
CDR3 length: 11

CDR3 protein: CASSTGTGHYGYTF
CDR3 DNA: TGTGCCAGCAGTACGGGGACAGGGCACTATGGCTACACCTTC
V gene: TRBV6-5
clone size: .
J gene: TRBJ1-2
D gene: TRBD1
CDR3 length: 14

CDR3 protein: CAIEGVMGTEAFF
CDR3 DNA: TGTGCCATCGAAGGCGTCATGGGGACTGAAGCTTTCTTT
V gene: TRBV10-3
clone size: .
J gene: TRBJ1-1
D gene: .
CDR3 length: 13

CDR3 protein: CASRGFYEQYF
CDR3 DNA: TGTGCCAGCAGAGGTTTCTACGAGCAGTACTTC
V gene: TRBV27
clone size: .
J gene: TRBJ2-7
D gene: .
CDR3 length: 11

CDR3 protein: CASSPGTGVSQPQHF
CDR3 DNA: TGTGCCAGCAGCCCCGGGACAGGGGTTTCTCAGCCCCAGCATTTT
V gene: TRBV5-4
clone size: .
J gene: TRBJ1-5
D gene: TRBD1
CDR3 length: 15

CDR3 protein: CASSLLVVTGIAGYTF
CDR3 DNA: TGTGCCAGCAGCCTGCTGGTAGTGACAGGGATTGCTGGCTACACCTTC
V gene: TRBV3-1/TRBV3-2
clone size: .
J gene: TRBJ1-2
D gene: TRBD1
CDR3 length: 16

CDR3 protein: CASSPPGLSSSGNTIYF
CDR3 DNA: TGTGCCAGCTCACCACCGGGACTTTCGAGCTCTGGAAACACCATATATTTT
V gene: TRBV18
clone size: .
J gene: TRBJ1-3
D gene: .
CDR3 length: 17

CDR3 protein: CATEGQGVYEQYF
CDR3 DNA: TGTGCCACCGAGGGACAGGGAGTCTACGAGCAGTACTTC
V gene: TRBV6-5
clone size: .
J gene: TRBJ2-7
D gene: TRBD1
CDR3 length: 13

CDR3 protein: CSASAGQGGGSPLHF
CDR3 DNA: TGCAGTGCTAGTGCCGGCCAGGGGGGGGGTTCACCCCTCCACTTT
V gene: TRBV20-1
clone size: few
J gene: TRBJ1-6
D gene: TRBD1
CDR3 length: 15

CDR3 protein: CASSVGTGYTDTQYF
CDR3 DNA: TGTGCCAGCAGCGTAGGAACGGGGTACACAGATACGCAGTATTTT
V gene: TRBV9
clone size: .
J gene: TRBJ2-3
D gene: .
CDR3 length: 15

CDR3 protein: CASSPQGLYTDTQYF
CDR3 DNA: TGCGCCAGCAGCCCACAGGGACTATACACAGATACGCAGTATTTT
V gene: TRBV5-1
clone size: .
J gene: TRBJ2-3
D gene: .
CDR3 length: 15

CDR3 protein: CASSYTGGPYNSPLHF
CDR3 DNA: TGTGCCAGCAGCTACACAGGGGGCCCCTATAATTCACCCCTCCACTTT
V gene: TRBV28
clone size: .
J gene: TRBJ1-6
D gene: TRBD1
CDR3 length: 16

CDR3 protein: CASSLRSGEKLFF
CDR3 DNA: TGTGCCAGCAGCTTGAGGTCGGGGGAAAAACTGTTTTTT
V gene: TRBV5-4
clone size: few
J gene: TRBJ1-4
D gene: .
CDR3 length: 13

CDR3 protein: CASRNQGRNQPQHF
CDR3 DNA: TGTGCCAGTAGGAACCAGGGCCGCAATCAGCCCCAGCATTTT
V gene: TRBV19
clone size: .
J gene: TRBJ1-5
D gene: .
CDR3 length: 14

CDR3 protein: CASSLEGGGDAFF
CDR3 DNA: TGCGCCAGCAGCTTGGAAGGGGGCGGGGATGCTTTCTTT
V gene: TRBV5-1
clone size: once
J gene: TRBJ1-1
D gene: TRBD1
CDR3 length: 13

CDR3 protein: CASSVSTANTEAFF
CDR3 DNA: TGTGCCAGCAGTGTTTCGACGGCGAACACTGAAGCTTTCTTT
V gene: TRBV6-4
clone size: .
J gene: TRBJ1-1
D gene: .
CDR3 length: 14

CDR3 protein: CASSLEYEGYGYTF
CDR3 DNA: TGCGCCAGCAGCTTGGAATACGAGGGCTATGGCTACACCTTC
V gene: TRBV5-1
clone size: once
J gene: TRBJ1-2
D gene: .
CDR3 length: 14

CDR3 protein: CASSQGWQGGHGYTF
CDR3 DNA: TGTGCCAGCAGCCAAGGTTGGCAGGGGGGACACGGCTACACCTTC
V gene: TRBV3-1/TRBV3-2
clone size: once
J gene: TRBJ1-2
D gene: TRBD1
CDR3 length: 15

CDR3 protein: CASSARRGTGQVGTDTQYF
CDR3 DNA: TGTGCCAGCAGTGCACGTAGAGGCACCGGGCAGGTGGGCACAGATACGCAGTATTTT
V gene: TRBV14
clone size: .
J gene: TRBJ2-3
D gene: .
CDR3 length: 19

CDR3 protein: CASSLVLLGQSEQYF
CDR3 DNA: TGTGCCAGCAGCTTAGTGTTATTGGGACAGTCGGAGCAGTACTTC
V gene: TRBV7-8
clone size: .
J gene: TRBJ2-7
D gene: TRBD1
CDR3 length: 15

CDR3 protein: CASSLEAASCTF
CDR3 DNA: TGTGCCAGCAGCTTAGAAGCGGCTAGTTGTACCTTC
V gene: TRBV11-3
clone size: once
J gene: TRBJ1-2
D gene: .
CDR3 length: 12

CDR3 protein: CASSLASSEADTIYF
CDR3 DNA: TGTGCCAGCAGCTTAGCCAGCAGCGAGGCGGACACCATATATTTT
V gene: TRBV7-2
clone size: .
J gene: TRBJ1-3
D gene: .
CDR3 length: 15

CDR3 protein: CASSYSTVRGLKAFF
CDR3 DNA: TGTGCCAGCAGTTACTCGACGGTCCGGGGGCTTAAAGCTTTCTTT
V gene: TRBV6-5
clone size: .
J gene: TRBJ1-1
D gene: .
CDR3 length: 15

CDR3 protein: CASSLGTGDGYTF
CDR3 DNA: TGTGCCAGCAGTTTAGGGACAGGGGATGGCTACACCTTC
V gene: TRBV28
clone size: .
J gene: TRBJ1-2
D gene: TRBD1
CDR3 length: 13

CDR3 protein: CASSITTGANYGYTF
CDR3 DNA: TGTGCCAGCAGCATTACGACAGGGGCGAACTATGGCTACACCTTC
V gene: TRBV5-4
clone size: .
J gene: TRBJ1-2
D gene: TRBD1
CDR3 length: 15

CDR3 protein: CASSFRDRDSGELFF
CDR3 DNA: TGCGCCAGCAGCTTCCGGGACAGGGATAGCGGGGAGCTGTTTTTT
V gene: TRBV5-1
clone size: .
J gene: TRBJ2-2
D gene: TRBD1
CDR3 length: 15

CDR3 protein: CASSSHRDRGETQYF
CDR3 DNA: TGTGCCAGCAGCTCGCACCGGGACAGGGGGGAGACCCAGTACTTC
V gene: TRBV7-9
clone size: .
J gene: TRBJ2-5
D gene: TRBD1
CDR3 length: 15

CDR3 protein: CASSYSQGYNEQFF
CDR3 DNA: TGTGCCAGCAGTTACTCACAGGGCTACAATGAGCAGTTCTTC
V gene: TRBV6-5
clone size: .
J gene: TRBJ2-1
D gene: .
CDR3 length: 14

CDR3 protein: CASSPRAGAGLFSSYNEQFF
CDR3 DNA: TGTGCCAGCAGCCCTCGCGCGGGGGCCGGTCTTTTTAGCTCCTACAATGAGCAGTTCTTC
V gene: TRBV3-1/TRBV3-2
clone size: .
J gene: TRBJ2-1
D gene: .
CDR3 length: 20

CDR3 protein: CASSLVGSRSYDEQFF
CDR3 DNA: TGCGCCAGCAGCTTGGTCGGGAGTAGGTCTTACGATGAGCAGTTCTTC
V gene: TRBV5-1
clone size: .
J gene: TRBJ2-1
D gene: .
CDR3 length: 16

CDR3 protein: CASSSGTNTEAFF
CDR3 DNA: TGTGCCAGCAGCTCCGGGACGAACACTGAAGCTTTCTTT
V gene: TRBV11-3
clone size: .
J gene: TRBJ1-1
D gene: .
CDR3 length: 13

CDR3 protein: CASSQSGGYEQFF
CDR3 DNA: TGTGCCAGCTCACAGTCCGGGGGATATGAGCAGTTCTTC
V gene: TRBV18
clone size: .
J gene: TRBJ2-1
D gene: .
CDR3 length: 13

CDR3 protein: CASSPYSSYNEQFF
CDR3 DNA: TGTGCCAGCTCACCATACAGCTCCTACAATGAGCAGTTCTTC
V gene: TRBV18
clone size: .
J gene: TRBJ2-1
D gene: .
CDR3 length: 14

CDR3 protein: CASSLTAGNQPQHF
CDR3 DNA: TGTGCCAGCAGTTTAACAGCCGGCAATCAGCCCCAGCATTTT
V gene: TRBV28
clone size: few
J gene: TRBJ1-5
D gene: .
CDR3 length: 14

CDR3 protein: CASSESNSPLHF
CDR3 DNA: TGCGCCAGCAGTGAGTCGAATTCACCCCTCCACTTT
V gene: TRBV10-1
clone size: .
J gene: TRBJ1-6
D gene: .
CDR3 length: 12

CDR3 protein: CASSPRVPNTGELFF
CDR3 DNA: TGTGCCAGCAGTCCCAGGGTCCCGAACACCGGGGAGCTGTTTTTT
V gene: TRBV28
clone size: few
J gene: TRBJ2-2
D gene: .
CDR3 length: 15

CDR3 protein: CASSFRGGVNQETQYF
CDR3 DNA: TGCGCCAGCAGCTTTAGGGGCGGGGTAAATCAAGAGACCCAGTACTTC
V gene: TRBV5-1
clone size: few
J gene: TRBJ2-5
D gene: .
CDR3 length: 16

CDR3 protein: CASSSSGLNEKLFF
CDR3 DNA: TGCGCCAGCAGCTCTTCGGGTCTCAATGAAAAACTGTTTTTT
V gene: TRBV5-1
clone size: .
J gene: TRBJ1-4
D gene: .
CDR3 length: 14

CDR3 protein: CASSLGFTNTEAFF
CDR3 DNA: TGTGCCAGCAGCTTAGGGTTTACGAACACTGAAGCTTTCTTT
V gene: TRBV7-9
clone size: .
J gene: TRBJ1-1
D gene: .
CDR3 length: 14

CDR3 protein: CASSLSSDEQFF
CDR3 DNA: TGTGCCAGCAGCTTATCCAGCGATGAGCAGTTCTTC
V gene: TRBV7-9
clone size: .
J gene: TRBJ2-1
D gene: .
CDR3 length: 12

CDR3 protein: CAWSVQGDQPQHF
CDR3 DNA: TGTGCCTGGAGTGTACAAGGTGATCAGCCCCAGCATTTT
V gene: TRBV30
clone size: .
J gene: TRBJ1-5
D gene: .
CDR3 length: 13

CDR3 protein: CASSTPGQGPPNYGYTF
CDR3 DNA: TGTGCCAGCAGCACTCCGGGACAGGGGCCTCCTAACTATGGCTACACCTTC
V gene: TRBV7-8
clone size: once
J gene: TRBJ1-2
D gene: TRBD1
CDR3 length: 17

CDR3 protein: CATPGNEQFF
CDR3 DNA: TGTGCCACCCCGGGTAATGAGCAGTTCTTC
V gene: TRBV27
clone size: .
J gene: TRBJ2-1
D gene: .
CDR3 length: 10

CDR3 protein: CATNDRDTGELFF
CDR3 DNA: TGTGCCACCAATGACAGGGACACCGGGGAGCTGTTTTTT
V gene: TRBV24-1
clone size: .
J gene: TRBJ2-2
D gene: TRBD1
CDR3 length: 13